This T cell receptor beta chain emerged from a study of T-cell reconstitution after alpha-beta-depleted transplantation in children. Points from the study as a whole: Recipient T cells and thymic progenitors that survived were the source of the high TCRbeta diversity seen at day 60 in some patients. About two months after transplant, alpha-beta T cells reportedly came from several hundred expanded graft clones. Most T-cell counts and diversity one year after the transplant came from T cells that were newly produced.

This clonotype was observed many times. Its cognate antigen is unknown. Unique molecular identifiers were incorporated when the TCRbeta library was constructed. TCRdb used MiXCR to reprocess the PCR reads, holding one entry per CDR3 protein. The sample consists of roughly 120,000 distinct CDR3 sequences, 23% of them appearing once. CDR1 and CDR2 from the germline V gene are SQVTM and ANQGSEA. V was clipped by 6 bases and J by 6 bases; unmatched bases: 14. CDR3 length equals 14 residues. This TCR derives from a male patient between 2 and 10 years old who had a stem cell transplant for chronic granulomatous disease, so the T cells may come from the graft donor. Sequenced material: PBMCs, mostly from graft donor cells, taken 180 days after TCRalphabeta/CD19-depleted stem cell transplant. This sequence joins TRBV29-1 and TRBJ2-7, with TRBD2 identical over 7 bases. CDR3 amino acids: CSVGNSGKAGEQYF. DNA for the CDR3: TGCAGCGTGGGAAACAGCGGGAAAGCTGGCGAGCAGTACTTC.